The present TCR beta chain was sequenced within a study of a mutant IDH1 vaccine in newly diagnosed glioma. Overall study: There were 62.5% males and around 40% females among treated patients, whose mean age was 40.4 years. Radiotherapy, temozolomide, or both had been given previously, and both were given to most.

The time point: week 11, during vaccination. All doses held 300 ug of mutant IDH1 20-mer peptide, with topical imiquimod. Points on this clone: What it binds is unknown.

Whole-study findings and limits: Induction of immune responses by the vaccine occurred in 93.3% of patients.

The germline V and J ends were trimmed by 0 bases and 4 bases, with 12 bases remaining between them. This CDR3 spans 16 amino acids. In germline, CDR1 is LGHNA, CDR2 YNFKEQ. Measured with immunoSEQ multiplex PCR; TCRdb has only the in-frame clones, and not every one. This table has some 130,000 clones, just under 80% appearing once. The chain recombines TRBV4-2 with TRBJ1-4; the D gene is possibly TRBD1 (6 bases). The material sequenced was PBMCs, taken from a glioma patient whose treatment included an IDH1 peptide vaccine. This clonotype originated in a man aged 40-55 years with glioma. CDR3 bases: TGTGCCAGCAGCCAAGATCCCGGACAGCTTAATGAAAAACTGTTTTTT. This encodes CASSQDPGQLNEKLFF.